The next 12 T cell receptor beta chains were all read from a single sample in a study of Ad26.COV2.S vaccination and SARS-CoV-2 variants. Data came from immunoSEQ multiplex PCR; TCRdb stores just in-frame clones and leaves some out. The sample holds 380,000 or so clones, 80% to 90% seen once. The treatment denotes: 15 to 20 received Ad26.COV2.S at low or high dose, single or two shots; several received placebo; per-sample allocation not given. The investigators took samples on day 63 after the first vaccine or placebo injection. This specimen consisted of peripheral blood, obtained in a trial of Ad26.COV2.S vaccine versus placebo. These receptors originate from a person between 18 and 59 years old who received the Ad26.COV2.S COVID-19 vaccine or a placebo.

This CDR3 reads CASRRGGSAEAFF. The CDR3 nucleotides read TGTGCCAGCAGGCGAGGGGGAAGCGCTGAAGCTTTCTTT. The rearrangement joins TRBV2 to TRBJ1-1; possible D gene TRBD1, 6 bases. Germline V gene sequence: CDR1 SNHLY, CDR2 FYNNEI. The CDR3 length is 13 residues. Between the trimmed V and J ends, which lost 6 bases and 6 bases, there was a span of 14 bases.

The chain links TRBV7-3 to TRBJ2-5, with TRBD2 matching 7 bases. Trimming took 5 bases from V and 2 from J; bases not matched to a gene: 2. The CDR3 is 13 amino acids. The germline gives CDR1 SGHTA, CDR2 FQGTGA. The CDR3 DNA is TGTGCCAGCAGCCGGACTAGTCAAGAGACCCAGTACTTC. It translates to CASSRTSQETQYF.

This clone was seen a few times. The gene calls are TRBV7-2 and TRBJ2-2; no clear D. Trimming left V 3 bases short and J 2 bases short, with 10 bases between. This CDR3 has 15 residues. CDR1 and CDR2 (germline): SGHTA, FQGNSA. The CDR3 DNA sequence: TGTGCCAGCAGCTTGATTCACCGTAACACCGGGGAGCTGTTTTTT. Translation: CASSLIHRNTGELFF.

The CDR3 spells CATSDPTSGAYEQYF. CDR3 DNA: TGTGCCACCAGTGATCCCACTAGCGGGGCCTACGAGCAGTACTTC. The chain is built from TRBV24-1 and TRBJ2-7; 10 bases agree with TRBD2. Germline CDR1 reads KGHDR; CDR2 reads SFDVKD. The CDR3 is 15 amino acids. Trimming cost V 3 bases and J 2 bases; bases outside gene matches: 3.

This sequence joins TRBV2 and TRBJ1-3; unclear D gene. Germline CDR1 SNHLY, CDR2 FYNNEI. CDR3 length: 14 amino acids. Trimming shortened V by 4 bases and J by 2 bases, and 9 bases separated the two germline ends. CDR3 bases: TGTGCCAGCAGTGGGACGGCGGCTGGAAACACCATATATTTT. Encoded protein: CASSGTAAGNTIYF.

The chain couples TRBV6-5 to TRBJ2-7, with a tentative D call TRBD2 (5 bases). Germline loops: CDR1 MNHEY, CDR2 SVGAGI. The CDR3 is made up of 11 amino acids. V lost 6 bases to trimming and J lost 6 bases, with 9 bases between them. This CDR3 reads CASSNGGEQYF. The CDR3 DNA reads TGTGCCAGCAGCAATGGAGGCGAGCAGTACTTC.

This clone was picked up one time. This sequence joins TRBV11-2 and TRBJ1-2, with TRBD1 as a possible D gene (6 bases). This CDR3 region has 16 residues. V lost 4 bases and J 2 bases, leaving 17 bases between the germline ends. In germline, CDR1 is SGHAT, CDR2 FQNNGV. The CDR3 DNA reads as TGTGCCAGCAGCTCGAGAATTCAGGGGAAAAACTATGGCTACACCTTC. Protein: CASSSRIQGKNYGYTF.

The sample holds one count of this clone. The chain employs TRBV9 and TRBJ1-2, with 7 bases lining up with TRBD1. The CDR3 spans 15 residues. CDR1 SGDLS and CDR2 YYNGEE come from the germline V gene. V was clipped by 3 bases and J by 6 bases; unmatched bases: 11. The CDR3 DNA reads TGTGCCAGCAGCGCCTCCTACAGGGGAAGGGATGGCTACACCTTC. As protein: CASSASYRGRDGYTF.

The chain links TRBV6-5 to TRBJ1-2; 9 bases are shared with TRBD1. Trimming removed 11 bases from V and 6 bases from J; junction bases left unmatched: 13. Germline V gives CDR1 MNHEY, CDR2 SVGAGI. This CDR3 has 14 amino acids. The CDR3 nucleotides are TGTGCCGGTGCCCGGGACAGGGTCGGTCATGGCTACACCTTC. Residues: CAGARDRVGHGYTF.

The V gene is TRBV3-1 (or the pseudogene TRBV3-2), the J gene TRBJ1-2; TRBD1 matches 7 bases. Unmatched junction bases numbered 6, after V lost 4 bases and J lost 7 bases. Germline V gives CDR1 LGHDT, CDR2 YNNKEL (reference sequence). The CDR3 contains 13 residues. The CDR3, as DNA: TGTGCCAGCAGCCGGCGACAGGGCAGTGGCTACACCTTC. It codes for CASSRRQGSGYTF.

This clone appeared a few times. The CDR3 DNA sequence: TGTGCCAGCAGCTTATTATATTTCGGGGAATCTGGAAACACCATATATTTT. Residues: CASSLLYFGESGNTIYF. The chain recombines TRBV11-2 with TRBJ1-3; no definite D call. Trimming stripped 2 bases from V and 1 base from J, with 15 bases between. This CDR3 comprises 17 residues. Germline CDR1 reads SGHAT; CDR2 reads FQNNGV.

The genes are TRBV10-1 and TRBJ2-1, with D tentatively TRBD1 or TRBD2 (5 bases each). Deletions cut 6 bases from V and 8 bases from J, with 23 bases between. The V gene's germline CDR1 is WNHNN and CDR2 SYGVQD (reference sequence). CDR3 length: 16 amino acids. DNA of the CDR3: TGCGCCAGCAGCCCGGGCCCGGGACCGGCGGTCTATGAGCAGTTCTTC. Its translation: CASSPGPGPAVYEQFF.